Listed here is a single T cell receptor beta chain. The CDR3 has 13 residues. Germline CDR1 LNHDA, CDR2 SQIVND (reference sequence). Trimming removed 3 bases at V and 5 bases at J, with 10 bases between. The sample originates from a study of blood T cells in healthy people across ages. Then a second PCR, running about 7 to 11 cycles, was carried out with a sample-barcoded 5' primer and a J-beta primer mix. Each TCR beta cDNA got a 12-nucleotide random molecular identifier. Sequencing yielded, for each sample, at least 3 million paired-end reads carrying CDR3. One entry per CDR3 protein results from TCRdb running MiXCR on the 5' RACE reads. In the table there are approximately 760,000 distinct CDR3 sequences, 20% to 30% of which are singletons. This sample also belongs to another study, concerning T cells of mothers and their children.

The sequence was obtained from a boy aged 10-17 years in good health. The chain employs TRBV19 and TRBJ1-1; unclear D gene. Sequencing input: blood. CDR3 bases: TGTGCCAGTAGTATGGGCTTGCTTACTGAAGCTTTCTTT. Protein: CASSMGLLTEAFF.